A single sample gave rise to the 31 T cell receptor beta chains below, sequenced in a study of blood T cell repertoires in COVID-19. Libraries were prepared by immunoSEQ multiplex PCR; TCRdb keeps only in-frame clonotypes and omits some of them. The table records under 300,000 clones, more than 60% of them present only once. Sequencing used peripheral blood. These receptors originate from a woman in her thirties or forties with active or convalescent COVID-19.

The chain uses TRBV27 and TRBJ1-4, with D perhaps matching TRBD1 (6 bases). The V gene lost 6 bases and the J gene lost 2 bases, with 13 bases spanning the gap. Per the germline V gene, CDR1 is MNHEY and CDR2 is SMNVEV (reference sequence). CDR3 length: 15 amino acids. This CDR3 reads CASREFTGTNEKLFF. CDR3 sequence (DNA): TGTGCCAGCAGAGAATTTACAGGGACTAATGAAAAACTGTTTTTT. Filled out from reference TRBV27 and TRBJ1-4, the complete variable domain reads EAQVTQNPRYLITVTGKKLTVTCSQNMNHEYMSWYRQDPGLGLRQIYYSMNVEVTDKGDVPEGYKVSRKEKRNFPLILESPSPNQTSLYFCASREFTGTNEKLFFGSGTQLSVL.

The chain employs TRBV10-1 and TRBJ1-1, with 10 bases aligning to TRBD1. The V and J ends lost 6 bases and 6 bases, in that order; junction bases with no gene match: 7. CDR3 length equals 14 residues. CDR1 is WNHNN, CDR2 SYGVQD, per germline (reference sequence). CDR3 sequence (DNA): TGCGCCAGCAGCCCCGGGACAGGGGCTTCTGAAGCTTTCTTT. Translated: CASSPGTGASEAFF.

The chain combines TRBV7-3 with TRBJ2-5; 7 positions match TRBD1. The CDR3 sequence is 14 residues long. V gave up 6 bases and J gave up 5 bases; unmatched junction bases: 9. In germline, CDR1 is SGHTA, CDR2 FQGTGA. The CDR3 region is CASSRQGRAETQYF. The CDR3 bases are TGTGCCAGCAGTCGACAGGGTCGTGCGGAGACCCAGTACTTC.

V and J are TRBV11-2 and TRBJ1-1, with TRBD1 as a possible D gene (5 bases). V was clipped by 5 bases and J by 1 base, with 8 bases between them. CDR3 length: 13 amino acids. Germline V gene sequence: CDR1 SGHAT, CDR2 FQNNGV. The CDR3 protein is CASSHQGNTEAFF. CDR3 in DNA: TGTGCCAGCAGCCACCAGGGGAACACTGAAGCTTTCTTT. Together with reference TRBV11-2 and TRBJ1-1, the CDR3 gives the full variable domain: EAGVAQSPRYKIIEKRQSVAFWCNPISGHATLYWYQQILGQGPKLLIQFQNNGVVDDSQLPKDRFSAERLKGVDSTLKIQPAKLEDSAVYLCASSHQGNTEAFFGQGTRLTVV.

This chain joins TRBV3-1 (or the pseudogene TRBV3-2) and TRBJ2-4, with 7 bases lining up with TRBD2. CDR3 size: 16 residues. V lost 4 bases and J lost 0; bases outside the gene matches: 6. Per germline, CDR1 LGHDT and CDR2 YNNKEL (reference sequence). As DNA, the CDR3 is TGTGCCAGCAGCCCGGGACTAACCCTAGCCAAAAACATTCAGTACTTC. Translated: CASSPGLTLAKNIQYF.

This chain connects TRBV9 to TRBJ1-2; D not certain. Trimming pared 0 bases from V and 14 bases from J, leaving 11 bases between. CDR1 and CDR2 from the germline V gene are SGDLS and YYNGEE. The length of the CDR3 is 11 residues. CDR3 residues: CASSVDGRVTF. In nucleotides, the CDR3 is TGTGCCAGCAGCGTAGACGGGAGAGTGACCTTC. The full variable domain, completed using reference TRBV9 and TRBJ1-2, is DSGVTQTPKHLITATGQRVTLRCSPRSGDLSVYWYQQSLDQGLQFLIQYYNGEERAKGNILERFSAQQFPDLHSELNLSSLELGDSALYFCASSVDGRVTFGSGTRLTVV.

The CDR3 DNA follows: TGTGCCAGTAGTATTGACAGCACCCACTATGGCTACACCTTC. The encoded protein is CASSIDSTHYGYTF. The J gene is TRBJ1-2, the V gene TRBV19, with D perhaps matching TRBD1 (5 bases). The CDR3 is 14 amino acids. The V end was cut by 3 bases, the J end by 3 bases, with 11 bases between. The germline V gene encodes CDR1 LNHDA and CDR2 SQIVND (reference sequence).

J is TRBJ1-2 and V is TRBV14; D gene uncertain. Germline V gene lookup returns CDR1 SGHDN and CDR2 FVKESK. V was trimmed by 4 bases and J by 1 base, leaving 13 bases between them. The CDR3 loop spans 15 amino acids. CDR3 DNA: TGTGCCAGCAGCCTTCTAGGGAGGGATAACTATGGCTACACCTTC. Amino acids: CASSLLGRDNYGYTF.

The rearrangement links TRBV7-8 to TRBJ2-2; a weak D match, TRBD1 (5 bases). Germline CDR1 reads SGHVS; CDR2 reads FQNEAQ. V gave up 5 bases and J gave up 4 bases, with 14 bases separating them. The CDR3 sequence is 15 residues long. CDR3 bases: TGTGCCAGCAGCCTACCCTGGGGCGGCACCGGGGAGCTGTTTTTT. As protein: CASSLPWGGTGELFF.

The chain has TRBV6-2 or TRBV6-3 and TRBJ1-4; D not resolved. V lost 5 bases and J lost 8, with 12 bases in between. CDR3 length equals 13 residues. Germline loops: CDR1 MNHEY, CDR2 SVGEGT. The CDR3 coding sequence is TGTGCCAGCAGTCGACTCCACGGGGAAAAACTGTTTTTT. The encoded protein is CASSRLHGEKLFF.

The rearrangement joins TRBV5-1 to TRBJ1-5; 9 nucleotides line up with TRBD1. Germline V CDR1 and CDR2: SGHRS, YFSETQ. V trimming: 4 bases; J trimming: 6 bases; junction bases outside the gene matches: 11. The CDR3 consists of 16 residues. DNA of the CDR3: TGCGCCAGCAGCGCCTCCGGGACAGGGTCCGGTCAGCCCCAGCATTTT. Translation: CASSASGTGSGQPQHF.

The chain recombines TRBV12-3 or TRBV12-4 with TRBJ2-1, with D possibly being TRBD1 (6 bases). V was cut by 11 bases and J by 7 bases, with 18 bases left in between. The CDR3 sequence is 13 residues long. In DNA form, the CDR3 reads TGTGCCGGTAAATCAGGGGCGGGTAATGAGCAGTTCTTC. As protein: CAGKSGAGNEQFF.

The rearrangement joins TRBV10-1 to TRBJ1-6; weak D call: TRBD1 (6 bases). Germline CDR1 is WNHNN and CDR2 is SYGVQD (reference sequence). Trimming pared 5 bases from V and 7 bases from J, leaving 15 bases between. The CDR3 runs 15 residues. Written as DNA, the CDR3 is TGCGCCAGCAGTTTGAGTCGGACAGAGAATTCACCCCTCCACTTT. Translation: CASSLSRTENSPLHF.

CDR3 amino acids: CASSLWSDEKLFF. The CDR3, as DNA: TGTGCCAGCAGTTTATGGTCAGATGAAAAACTGTTTTTT. This chain uses TRBV28 with TRBJ1-4; D is unclear. The CDR3 consists of 13 residues. The ends were cut back, 0 bases at V and 6 bases at J, with 5 bases in the middle. Germline V lookup: CDR1 MDHEN, CDR2 SYDVKM.

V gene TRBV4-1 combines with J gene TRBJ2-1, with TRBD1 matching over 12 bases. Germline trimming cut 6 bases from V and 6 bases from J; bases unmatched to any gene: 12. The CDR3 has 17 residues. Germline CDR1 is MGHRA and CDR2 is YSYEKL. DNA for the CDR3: TGCGCCAGCAGGCCAAGAAATTGGGACAGGGGGCGCAATGAGCAGTTCTTC. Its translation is CASRPRNWDRGRNEQFF.

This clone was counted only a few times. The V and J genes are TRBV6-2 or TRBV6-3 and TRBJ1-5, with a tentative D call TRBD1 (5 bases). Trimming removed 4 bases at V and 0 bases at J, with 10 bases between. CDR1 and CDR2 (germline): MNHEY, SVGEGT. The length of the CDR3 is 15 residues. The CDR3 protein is CASSSGFNSNQPQHF. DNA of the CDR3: TGTGCCAGCAGTTCAGGGTTTAATAGCAATCAGCCCCAGCATTTT.

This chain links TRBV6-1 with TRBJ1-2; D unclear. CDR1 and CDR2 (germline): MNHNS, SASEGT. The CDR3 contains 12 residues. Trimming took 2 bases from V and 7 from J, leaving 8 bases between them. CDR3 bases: TGTGCCAGCAGTGAACGGGTTGGTGGCTACACCTTC. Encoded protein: CASSERVGGYTF.

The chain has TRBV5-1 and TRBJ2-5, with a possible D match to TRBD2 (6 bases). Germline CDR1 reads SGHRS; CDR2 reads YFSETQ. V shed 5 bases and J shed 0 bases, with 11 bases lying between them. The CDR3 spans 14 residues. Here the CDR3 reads CASRLSGYQETQYF. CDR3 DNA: TGCGCCAGCAGGCTTAGCGGTTACCAAGAGACCCAGTACTTC.

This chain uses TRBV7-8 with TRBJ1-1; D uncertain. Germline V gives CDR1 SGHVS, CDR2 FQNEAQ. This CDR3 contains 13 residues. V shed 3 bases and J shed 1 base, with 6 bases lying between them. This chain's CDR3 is CASSLTPNTEAFF. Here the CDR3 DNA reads TGTGCCAGCAGCTTGACACCGAACACTGAAGCTTTCTTT. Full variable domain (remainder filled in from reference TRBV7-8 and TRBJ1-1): GAGVSQSPRYKVAKRGQDVALRCDPISGHVSLFWYQQALGQGPEFLTYFQNEAQLDKSGLPSDRFFAERPEGSVSTLKIQRTQQEDSAVYLCASSLTPNTEAFFGQGTRLTVV.

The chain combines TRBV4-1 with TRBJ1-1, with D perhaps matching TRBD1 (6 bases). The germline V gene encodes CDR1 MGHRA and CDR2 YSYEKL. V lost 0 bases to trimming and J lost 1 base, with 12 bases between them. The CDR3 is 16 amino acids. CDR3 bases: TGCGCCAGCAGCCAAGATCGGGCAGGGGCGAACACTGAAGCTTTCTTT. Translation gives CASSQDRAGANTEAFF.

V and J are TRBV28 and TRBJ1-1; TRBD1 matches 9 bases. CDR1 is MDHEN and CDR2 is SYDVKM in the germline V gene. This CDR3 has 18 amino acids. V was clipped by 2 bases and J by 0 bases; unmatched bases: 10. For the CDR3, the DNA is TGTGCCAGCAGTTTACCGCGACAGGGGGAGTTCATGAACACTGAAGCTTTCTTT. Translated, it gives CASSLPRQGEFMNTEAFF. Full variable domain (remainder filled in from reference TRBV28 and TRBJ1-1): DVKVTQSSRYLVKRTGEKVFLECVQDMDHENMFWYRQDPGLGLRLIYFSYDVKMKEKGDIPEGYSVSREKKERFSLILESASTNQTSMYLCASSLPRQGEFMNTEAFFGQGTRLTVV.

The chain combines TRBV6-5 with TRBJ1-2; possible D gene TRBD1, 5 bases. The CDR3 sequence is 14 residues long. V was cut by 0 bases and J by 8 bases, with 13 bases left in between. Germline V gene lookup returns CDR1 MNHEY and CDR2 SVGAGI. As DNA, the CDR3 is TGTGCCAGCAGTTACTCAACAGGCCCCTACGGCTACACCTTC. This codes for CASSYSTGPYGYTF.

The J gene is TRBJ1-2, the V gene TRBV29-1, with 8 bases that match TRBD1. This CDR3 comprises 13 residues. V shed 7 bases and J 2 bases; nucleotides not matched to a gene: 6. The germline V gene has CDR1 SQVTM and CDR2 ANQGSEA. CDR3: CSARTGTNYGYTF. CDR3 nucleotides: TGCAGCGCCCGGACAGGGACGAACTATGGCTACACCTTC.

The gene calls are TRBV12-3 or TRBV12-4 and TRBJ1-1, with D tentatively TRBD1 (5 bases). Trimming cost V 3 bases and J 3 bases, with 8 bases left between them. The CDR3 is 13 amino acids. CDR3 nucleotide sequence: TGTGCCAGCAGTTTGTGGGGGGACACTGAAGCTTTCTTT. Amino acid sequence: CASSLWGDTEAFF.

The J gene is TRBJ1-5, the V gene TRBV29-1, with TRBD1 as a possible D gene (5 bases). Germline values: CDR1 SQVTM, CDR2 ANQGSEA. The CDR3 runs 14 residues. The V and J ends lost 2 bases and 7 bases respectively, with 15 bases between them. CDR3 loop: CSVEWGSEGQPQHF. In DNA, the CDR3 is TGCAGCGTTGAATGGGGGTCGGAGGGGCAGCCCCAGCATTTT.

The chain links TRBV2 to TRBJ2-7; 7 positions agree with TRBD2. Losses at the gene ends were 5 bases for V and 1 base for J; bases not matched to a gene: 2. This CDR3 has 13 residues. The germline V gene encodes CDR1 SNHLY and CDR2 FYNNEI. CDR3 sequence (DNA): TGTGCCAGCAGTCAGCGGGGTTCCTACGAGCAGTACTTC. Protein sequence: CASSQRGSYEQYF.

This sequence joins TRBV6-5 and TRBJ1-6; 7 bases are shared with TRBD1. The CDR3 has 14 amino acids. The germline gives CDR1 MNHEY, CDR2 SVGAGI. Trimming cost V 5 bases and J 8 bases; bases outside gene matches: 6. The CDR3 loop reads CASSRQGWDSPLHF. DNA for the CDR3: TGTGCCAGCAGTCGACAGGGCTGGGATTCACCCCTCCACTTT.

The DNA for the CDR3 is TGCGCCAGCAGCTTGGGACAGGGGAGTTCACCCCTCCACTTT. It specifies CASSLGQGSSPLHF. V and J are TRBV5-1 and TRBJ1-6, with 8 bases lining up with TRBD1. The CDR3 length is 14 residues. Looked up from germline, CDR1 is SGHRS and CDR2 is YFSETQ. Losses at the gene ends were 0 bases for V and 9 bases for J; bases not matched to a gene: 2.

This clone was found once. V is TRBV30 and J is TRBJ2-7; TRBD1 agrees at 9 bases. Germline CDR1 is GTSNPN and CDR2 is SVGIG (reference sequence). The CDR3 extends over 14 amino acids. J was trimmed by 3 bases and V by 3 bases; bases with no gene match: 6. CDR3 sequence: CAWSSGTGLYEQYF. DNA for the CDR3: TGTGCCTGGAGCTCCGGGACAGGGCTCTACGAGCAGTACTTC.

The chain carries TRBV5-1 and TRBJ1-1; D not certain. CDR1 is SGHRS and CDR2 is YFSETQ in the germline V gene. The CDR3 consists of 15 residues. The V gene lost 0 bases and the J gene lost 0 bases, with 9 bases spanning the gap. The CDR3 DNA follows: TGCGCCAGCAGCTTGGTTGGAGGGATGAACACTGAAGCTTTCTTT. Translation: CASSLVGGMNTEAFF. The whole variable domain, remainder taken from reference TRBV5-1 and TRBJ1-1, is KAGVTQTPRYLIKTRGQQVTLSCSPISGHRSVSWYQQTPGQGLQFLFEYFSETQRNKGNFPGRFSGRQFSNSRSEMNVSTLELGDSALYLCASSLVGGMNTEAFFGQGTRLTVV.

The CDR3 sequence: CASSYSFTGTQPQHF. CDR3 coding DNA: TGTGCCAGCAGTTACTCGTTCACAGGGACCCAGCCCCAGCATTTT. The chain couples TRBV6-5 to TRBJ1-5; the D gene is possibly TRBD1 (6 bases). The CDR3 spans 15 residues. The V and J ends lost 0 bases and 7 bases respectively, with 13 bases between them. Germline V CDR1 and CDR2: MNHEY, SVGAGI.